Sequencing of this TCR beta chain was carried out in a study of blood T cell repertoires in COVID-19. The method was immunoSEQ multiplex PCR; TCRdb's version includes in-frame clones alone and lacks a portion of them. The sample yields about 200,000 clones, 75% to 85% seen once. The germline gives CDR1 MNHEY, CDR2 SVGAGI. This CDR3 comprises 14 residues. V was pared by 6 bases and J by 10 bases, with 6 bases of the junction left unmatched. This chain links TRBV6-5 with TRBJ1-6; 10 positions agree with TRBD1. The receptor was isolated from a woman in her 70s with COVID-19, enrolled during active disease. Material: peripheral blood. The CDR3 loop is CASRGQGRRSPLHF. In nucleotides, the CDR3 is TGTGCCAGCAGGGGACAGGGGAGAAGGTCACCCCTCCACTTT.